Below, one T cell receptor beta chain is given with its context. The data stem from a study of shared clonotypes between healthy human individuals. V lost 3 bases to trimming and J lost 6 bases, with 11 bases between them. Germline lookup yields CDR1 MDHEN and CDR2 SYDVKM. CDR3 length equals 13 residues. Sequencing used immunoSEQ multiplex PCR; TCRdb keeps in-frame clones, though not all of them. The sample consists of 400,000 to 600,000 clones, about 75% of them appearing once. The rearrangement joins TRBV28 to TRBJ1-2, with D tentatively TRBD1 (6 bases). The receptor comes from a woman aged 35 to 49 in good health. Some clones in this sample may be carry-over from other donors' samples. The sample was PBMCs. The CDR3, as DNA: TGTGCCAGCAGTTTCCCAGGGGTTGATGGCTACACCTTC. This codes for CASSFPGVDGYTF.